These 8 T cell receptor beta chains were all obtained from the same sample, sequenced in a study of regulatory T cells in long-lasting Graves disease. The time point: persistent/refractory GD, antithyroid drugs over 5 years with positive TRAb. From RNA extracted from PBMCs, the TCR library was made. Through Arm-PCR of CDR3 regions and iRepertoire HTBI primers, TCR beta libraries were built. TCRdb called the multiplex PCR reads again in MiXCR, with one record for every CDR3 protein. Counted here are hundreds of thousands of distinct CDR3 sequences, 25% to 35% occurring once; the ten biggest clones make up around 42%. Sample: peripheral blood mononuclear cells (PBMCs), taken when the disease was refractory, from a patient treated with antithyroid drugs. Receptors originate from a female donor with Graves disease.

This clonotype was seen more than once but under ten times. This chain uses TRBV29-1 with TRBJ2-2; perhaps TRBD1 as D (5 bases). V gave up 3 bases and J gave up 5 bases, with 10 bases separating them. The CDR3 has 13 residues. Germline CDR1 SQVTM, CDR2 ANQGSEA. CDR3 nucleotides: TGCAGCGTTGAGGGGCCTTGGACCGGGGAGCTGTTTTTT. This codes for CSVEGPWTGELFF.

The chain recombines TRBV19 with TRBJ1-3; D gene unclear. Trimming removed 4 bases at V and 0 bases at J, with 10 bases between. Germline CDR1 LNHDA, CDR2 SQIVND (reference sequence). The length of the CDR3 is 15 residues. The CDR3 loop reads CASSTYLHSGNTIYF. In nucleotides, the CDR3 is TGTGCCAGTAGTACTTACCTTCACTCTGGAAACACCATATATTTT.

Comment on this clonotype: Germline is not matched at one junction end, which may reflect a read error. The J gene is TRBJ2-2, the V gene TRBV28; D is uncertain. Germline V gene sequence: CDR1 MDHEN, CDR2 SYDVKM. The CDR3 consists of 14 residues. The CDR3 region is CANSKSFGAGELFF. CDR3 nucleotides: TGTGCCAACAGTAAGTCCTTTGGAGCCGGGGAGCTGTTTTTT. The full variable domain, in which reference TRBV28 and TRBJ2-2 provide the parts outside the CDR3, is DVKVTQSSRYLVKRTGEKVFLECVQDMDHENMFWYRQDPGLGLRLIYFSYDVKMKEKGDIPEGYSVSREKKERFSLILESASTNQTSMYLCANSKSFGAGELFFGEGSRLTVL.

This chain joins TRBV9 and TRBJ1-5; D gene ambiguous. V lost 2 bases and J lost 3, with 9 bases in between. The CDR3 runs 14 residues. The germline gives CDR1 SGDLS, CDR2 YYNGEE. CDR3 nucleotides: TGTGCCAGCAGCGTTTGGGAGTCCAATCAGCCCCAGCATTTT. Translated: CASSVWESNQPQHF.

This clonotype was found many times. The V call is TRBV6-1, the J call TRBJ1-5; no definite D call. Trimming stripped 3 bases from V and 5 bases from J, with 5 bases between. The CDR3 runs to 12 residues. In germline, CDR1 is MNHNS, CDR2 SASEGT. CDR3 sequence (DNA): TGTGCCAGCAGTGAGGCGGATCAGCCCCAGCATTTT. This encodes CASSEADQPQHF.

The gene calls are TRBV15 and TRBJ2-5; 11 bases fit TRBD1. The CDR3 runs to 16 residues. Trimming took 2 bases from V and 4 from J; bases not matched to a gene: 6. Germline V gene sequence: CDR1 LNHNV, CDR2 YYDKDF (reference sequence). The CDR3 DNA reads TGTGCCACCAGCAGAAACGCCGGGACAGGGGGAGAGACCCAGTACTTC. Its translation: CATSRNAGTGGETQYF.

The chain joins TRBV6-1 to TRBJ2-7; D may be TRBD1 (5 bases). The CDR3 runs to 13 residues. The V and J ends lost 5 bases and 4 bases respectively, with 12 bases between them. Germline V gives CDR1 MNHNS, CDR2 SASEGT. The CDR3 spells CASSQHQGYEQYF. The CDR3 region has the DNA TGTGCCAGCAGTCAGCATCAGGGTTACGAGCAGTACTTC.

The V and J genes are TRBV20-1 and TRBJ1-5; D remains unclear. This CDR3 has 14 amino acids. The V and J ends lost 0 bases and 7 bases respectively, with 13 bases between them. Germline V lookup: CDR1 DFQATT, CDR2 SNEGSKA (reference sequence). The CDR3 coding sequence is TGCAGTGCTAGAGAGGGCCCACGGAGACAGCCCCAGCATTTT. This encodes CSAREGPRRQPQHF.